A selection of T cell receptor beta chains follows, all from one sample in a study of cytomegalovirus exposure and HLA in healthy donors. Produced via immunoSEQ multiplex PCR; TCRdb's table is partial and in-frame only. The data contain 150,000 to 200,000 clones, more than 70% of them singletons. Sequencing was carried out using PBMCs. Source of these receptors: a man between 25 and 39 years old in good health and CMV-seropositive. CDR3s include the opening cysteine and the closing phenylalanine or tryptophan. D genes are given only for firm matches. The listing skips clone size in some rows; elsewhere it reads once, few, many or a size class.

D gene	clone size	V gene	J gene	CDR3 protein	CDR3 DNA
.	.	TRBV9	TRBJ2-3	CASTFGQTDTQYF	TGTGCCAGCACCTTCGGACAAACAGATACGCAGTATTTT
TRBD1	.	TRBV2	TRBJ2-3	CASRAGQGQTDTQYF	TGTGCCAGCAGGGCGGGACAGGGACAAACAGATACGCAGTATTTT
TRBD1	.	TRBV10-3	TRBJ1-4	CATGTGQDNEKLFF	TGTGCCACTGGGACGGGACAGGATAATGAAAAACTGTTTTTT
TRBD1	.	TRBV28	TRBJ2-3	CASSGGPGQGLGDTQYF	TGTGCCAGCAGTGGTGGCCCGGGACAGGGGCTCGGAGATACGCAGTATTTT
TRBD1	.	TRBV5-4	TRBJ2-5	CASSSPGQGKTQYF	TGTGCCAGCAGCTCGCCGGGACAGGGAAAGACCCAGTACTTC
TRBD1	.	TRBV7-8	TRBJ2-7	CASSLDGGDRGYEQYF	TGTGCCAGCAGCTTAGACGGGGGGGACAGGGGTTACGAGCAGTACTTC
TRBD2	.	TRBV9	TRBJ2-1	CASSVAPGIAGGEQFF	TGTGCCAGCAGCGTAGCGCCCGGGATAGCGGGAGGTGAGCAGTTCTTC
.	.	TRBV2	TRBJ1-6	CASRPEEGAPLHF	TGTGCCAGCAGGCCCGAGGAGGGAGCACCCCTCCACTTT
TRBD1	.	TRBV7-2	TRBJ1-1	CASRSPSGTGDGNTEAFF	TGTGCCAGCAGGTCCCCGAGTGGGACAGGGGACGGGAACACTGAAGCTTTCTTT
.	.	TRBV27	TRBJ1-5	CASSRQAVSNQPQHF	TGTGCCAGCAGCCGACAGGCTGTGAGCAATCAGCCCCAGCATTTT
.	.	TRBV27	TRBJ1-4	CASSYRALNEKLFF	TGTGCCAGCAGTTACAGGGCACTTAATGAAAAACTGTTTTTT
.	.	TRBV4-3	TRBJ1-1	CASSHVTGMNTEAFF	TGCGCCAGCAGCCATGTTACAGGGATGAACACTGAAGCTTTCTTT
.	.	TRBV28	TRBJ1-4	CASTASATNEKLFF	TGTGCCAGCACAGCGTCCGCAACTAATGAAAAACTGTTTTTT
.	.	TRBV9	TRBJ2-5	CASSVGSLQETQYF	TGTGCCAGCAGCGTAGGCAGTCTCCAAGAGACCCAGTACTTC
.	.	TRBV6-5	TRBJ2-7	CASRPGGSYEQYF	TGTGCCAGCAGACCAGGAGGCTCCTACGAGCAGTACTTC
TRBD1	.	TRBV28	TRBJ1-3	CASTRWGQESSGNTIYF	TGTGCCAGCACCCGATGGGGACAGGAAAGCTCTGGAAACACCATATATTTT
TRBD2	.	TRBV7-9	TRBJ2-7	CASRYGLAGAYEQYF	TGTGCCAGCAGATACGGACTAGCGGGTGCCTACGAGCAGTACTTC
TRBD2	.	TRBV6-5	TRBJ2-1	CASSYIGGRGISEQFF	TGTGCCAGCAGTTACATTGGCGGGAGGGGTATCTCCGAGCAGTTCTTC
.	.	TRBV28	TRBJ1-1	CASSSLGGGWNTEAFF	TGTGCCAGCAGTTCTTTGGGGGGGGGCTGGAACACTGAAGCTTTCTTT
.	once	TRBV5-1	TRBJ1-2	CASSSTEIYGYTF	TGCGCCAGCAGCTCGACGGAGATCTATGGCTACACCTTC
.	.	TRBV9	TRBJ1-1	CASDGPNTEAFF	TGTGCCAGCGATGGCCCGAACACTGAAGCTTTCTTT
.	.	TRBV7-2	TRBJ2-1	CASSLSVSPGNEQFF	TGTGCCAGCAGCTTATCGGTGAGTCCAGGGAATGAGCAGTTCTTC
.	.	TRBV6-1	TRBJ2-7	CASSSRSYEQYF	TGTGCCAGCAGTAGCCGGTCCTACGAGCAGTACTTC
.	.	TRBV5-1	TRBJ2-1	CASSSAQASSYNEQFF	TGCGCCAGCAGCTCCGCGCAGGCGAGCTCCTACAATGAGCAGTTCTTC
.	once	TRBV27	TRBJ2-5	CASSRSAVAGETQYF	TGTGCCAGCAGTAGATCGGCGGTCGCGGGAGAGACCCAGTACTTC
.	.	TRBV27	TRBJ1-4	CASRGHLNEKLFF	TGTGCCAGCCGCGGGCACCTTAATGAAAAACTGTTTTTT
.	once	TRBV7-9	TRBJ1-2	CASSLDPGYGYTF	TGTGCCAGCAGCTTAGATCCGGGCTATGGCTACACCTTC
TRBD2	.	TRBV13	TRBJ2-1	CASSSGLADYNEQFF	TGTGCCAGCAGCTCAGGACTAGCGGATTACAATGAGCAGTTCTTC
TRBD2	.	TRBV4-1	TRBJ2-5	CASSPRLARETQYF	TGCGCCAGCAGCCCTCGACTAGCAAGGGAGACCCAGTACTTC
TRBD2	.	TRBV30	TRBJ2-7	CATQTSGSPYEQYF	TGTGCCACCCAGACTAGCGGGAGCCCCTACGAGCAGTACTTC
.	.	TRBV30	TRBJ2-2	CAWERGTAGELFF	TGTGCCTGGGAGAGGGGGACGGCCGGGGAGCTGTTTTTT
.	.	TRBV18	TRBJ2-7	CASSPPGQPYEQYF	TGTGCCAGCTCGCCCCCGGGACAACCCTACGAGCAGTACTTC
TRBD2	.	TRBV4-1	TRBJ2-1	CASSQVAGGDEQFF	TGCGCCAGCAGCCAAGTGGCTGGGGGGGATGAGCAGTTCTTC
.	.	TRBV5-1	TRBJ1-1	CASSLAGTTEAFF	TGCGCCAGCAGCTTGGCGGGGACTACTGAAGCTTTCTTT
TRBD2	.	TRBV4-1	TRBJ2-2	CASSQDLAGGPGGELFF	TGCGCCAGCAGCCAAGATTTGGCGGGGGGCCCTGGCGGGGAGCTGTTTTTT
.	.	TRBV27	TRBJ2-7	CASSFNYRPYEQYF	TGTGCCAGCAGTTTTAACTACCGACCCTACGAGCAGTACTTC